The T cell receptor (beta chain) under discussion was sequenced for a study of cytomegalovirus exposure and HLA in healthy donors. About the study: Unique TCRs from HLA-typed donors, 65 million to 85 million of them, were held in an early data release. Study-wide results and caveats: In a later analysis, the majority of CMV-associated beta chains seemingly showed HLA restriction. By HLA locus, TCR association rates varied in a later analysis, with DRB1 showing the most and HLA-C the fewest. Highly shared variants forming one cluster were likely a sequencing artifact.

A word on this clone: Its antigen is not identified.

In germline, CDR1 is KGHSH, CDR2 LQKENI. The CDR3 contains 20 residues. Trimming cost V 3 bases and J 5 bases; bases outside gene matches: 24. The PCR made use of 60 Vbeta and 13 Jbeta primers. Using immunoSEQ multiplex PCR, the repertoire was profiled, and TCRdb retains in-frame clones only, with some absent. The profile shows 150,000 to 200,000 clones, approximately 85% of them singletons. The TCR originated in a man aged 18 to 35 in good health and CMV-seronegative. The chain is built from TRBV18 and TRBJ2-7; 8 nucleotides align to TRBD2. Sample: PBMCs. This chain's CDR3 is CASSPKLRGRTSGKADEQYF. The CDR3 DNA is TGTGCCAGCTCACCCAAGCTCCGGGGGCGTACTAGCGGAAAGGCGGACGAGCAGTACTTC.